These 7 T cell receptor beta chains originate from one sample sequenced in a study of cytomegalovirus exposure and HLA in healthy donors. The PCR used 60 Vbeta and 13 Jbeta primers. Measured with immunoSEQ multiplex PCR; TCRdb has only the in-frame clones, and not every one. The table records about 160,000 clones, 70% to 80% of them present only once. Input material: PBMCs. The origin of the receptors is a man younger than 30 in good health and CMV-seropositive.

The chain uses TRBV6-5 and TRBJ1-1; a possible D gene is TRBD1 (5 bases). Trimming took off 4 bases at V and 1 base at J, with 10 bases between the two ends. CDR1 and CDR2 from the germline V gene are MNHEY and SVGAGI. The CDR3 consists of 14 residues. CDR3 DNA: TGTGCCAGCAGTTTTCAGGGTGGGAACACTGAAGCTTTCTTT. Protein product: CASSFQGGNTEAFF.

In its sample, this clone was seen once. The chain couples TRBV4-3 to TRBJ1-5; TRBD1 aligns across 8 bases. Germline CDR1 reads LGHNA; CDR2 reads YSLEER. Losses at the gene ends were 0 bases for V and 7 bases for J; bases not matched to a gene: 5. The CDR3 is made up of 15 amino acids. The CDR3 is CASSQDRQGKQPQHF. In DNA, the CDR3 is TGCGCCAGCAGCCAAGACCGACAGGGGAAGCAGCCCCAGCATTTT.

The rearrangement joins TRBV7-2 to TRBJ2-2; a weak D match, TRBD2 (5 bases). In germline, CDR1 is SGHTA, CDR2 FQGNSA. Between the trimmed V and J ends, which lost 5 bases and 1 base, there was a span of 8 bases. The CDR3 spans 14 residues. The CDR3 coding sequence is TGTGCCAGCAGCCAAAGCGGGAACACCGGGGAGCTGTTTTTT. Translated, it gives CASSQSGNTGELFF.

The J gene is TRBJ1-5, the V gene TRBV28; a weak D match, TRBD1 (5 bases). Germline loops: CDR1 MDHEN, CDR2 SYDVKM. The CDR3 contains 16 residues. V lost 4 bases and J lost 5, with 18 bases in between. CDR3 in DNA: TGTGCCAGCAGTTCCGGCGGGACCTACGGCCATCAGCCCCAGCATTTT. Translation: CASSSGGTYGHQPQHF.

The chain couples TRBV27 to TRBJ2-1; possible D gene TRBD1, 5 bases. This CDR3 is built from 15 residues. V shed 0 bases and J shed 7 bases, with 13 bases lying between them. Germline V gene sequence: CDR1 MNHEY, CDR2 SMNVEV (reference sequence). The CDR3 is CASSLSWGLGNEQFF. The CDR3 nucleotides are TGTGCCAGCAGTTTATCTTGGGGCTTGGGGAATGAGCAGTTCTTC.

The rearrangement links TRBV5-5 to TRBJ2-1, with D maybe TRBD2 (6 bases). The V and J ends lost 2 bases and 0 bases respectively, with 6 bases between them. The germline CDR1 and CDR2 sequences are SGHKS and YYEKEE (reference sequence). The CDR3 runs to 14 residues. The CDR3 loop reads CASSFGGSYNEQFF. CDR3 in DNA: TGTGCCAGCAGCTTCGGGGGCTCCTACAATGAGCAGTTCTTC.

This chain links TRBV10-3 with TRBJ2-5; maybe TRBD2 (6 bases). The end of the DNA fits TRBJ2-7 better, so the J call may be wrong. This CDR3 has 14 residues. Germline CDR1 ENHRY, CDR2 SYGVKD. CDR3 sequence reads: CAISELLADYEQYF. The DNA for the CDR3 is TGTGCCATCAGTGAGCTACTAGCAGACTACGAGCAGTACTTC.